Here is one TCR beta chain with its context. V lost 7 bases and J 2 bases, leaving 9 bases between the germline ends. This CDR3 is built from 13 residues. Germline V gene lookup returns CDR1 MDHEN and CDR2 SYDVKM. The sample belongs to a study of control samples from healthy donors and cancer patients. The table came from immunoSEQ multiplex PCR; TCRdb's copy has only in-frame clones and leaves some out. The sample contains approximately 49,000 clones, just over 85% of which appear only once. This receptor was taken from a woman aged 45 to 65 with lung cancer. J is TRBJ1-5 and V is TRBV28; D remains ambiguous. The specimen sequenced was PBMCs. In nucleotides, the CDR3 is TGTGCCAGCACTCCAGCAGGCAATCAGCCCCAGCATTTT. The encoded protein is CASTPAGNQPQHF.